This T cell receptor (beta chain) was identified in a study of T cell clonotyping in hematopoietic cell transplantation. Libraries were prepared by immunoSEQ multiplex PCR; TCRdb keeps only in-frame clonotypes and omits some of them. The sample records around 15,000 clones, 95% to 98% being singletons. On this clone itself: Its specificity is not known.

Germline CDR1 is SGHVS and CDR2 is FNYEAQ. Trimming took off 5 bases at V and 6 bases at J, with 14 bases between the two ends. This CDR3 spans 14 amino acids. Broader study findings: At the given depth, recipient repertoires were over 97% de novo clonotypes. No sorting was done, leaving CD4 and CD8 contributions mixed.

V gene TRBV7-6 combines with J gene TRBJ2-1; perhaps TRBD1 as D (6 bases). This material consisted of peripheral blood mononuclear cells, taken 30 days after allogeneic stem cell transplant. The receptor was derived from a female patient aged 45-65 years who had an allogeneic stem cell transplant from an unrelated donor, so T cells may come from the graft donor. Some clones in this sample may be carry-over from other donors' samples. The CDR3 bases are TGTGCCAGCAGCCAGCCAGGGGACCTCAATGAGCAGTTCTTC. Translated, it gives CASSQPGDLNEQFF.